This T cell receptor (beta chain) was recovered during a study of blood T cells in healthy people across ages. This CDR3 comprises 14 residues. Germline values: CDR1 LNHDA, CDR2 SQIVND (reference sequence). A remark on this clonotype: Its target is unknown.

Primed by a sample-barcoded 5' primer and a J-beta primer mix, a second PCR proceeded for 7 to 11 cycles. TCRdb used MiXCR to reprocess the 5' RACE reads, holding one entry per CDR3 protein. The sample has about 640,000 distinct CDR3 sequences, 40% to 50% seen once; the top ten hold approximately 29%. Findings and caveats of the study: Estimated diversity, derived from one million T cells, was regarded as an underestimate.

The TCR sequence derives from an elderly man in good health. The sample taken for sequencing was blood. This rearrangement joins TRBV19 to TRBJ2-7; perhaps TRBD2 as D (6 bases). With the DNA end fitting TRBJ2-5 better, the J assignment may be wrong. CDR3 region: CASSITRERETQYF. The DNA of the CDR3 is TGTGCCAGTAGTATAACCCGGGAGAGGGAGACCCAGTACTTC.